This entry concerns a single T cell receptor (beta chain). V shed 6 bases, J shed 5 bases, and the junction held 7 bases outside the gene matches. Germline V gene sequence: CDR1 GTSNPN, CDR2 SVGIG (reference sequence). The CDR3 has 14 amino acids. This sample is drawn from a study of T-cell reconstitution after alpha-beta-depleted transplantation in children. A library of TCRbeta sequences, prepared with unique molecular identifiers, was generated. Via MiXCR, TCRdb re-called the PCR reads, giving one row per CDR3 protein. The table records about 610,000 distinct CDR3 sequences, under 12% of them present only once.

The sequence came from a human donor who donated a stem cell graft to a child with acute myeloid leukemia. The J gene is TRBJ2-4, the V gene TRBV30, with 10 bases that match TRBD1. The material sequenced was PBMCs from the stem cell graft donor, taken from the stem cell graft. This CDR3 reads CACDRGRLENIQYF. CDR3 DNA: TGTGCCTGCGACAGGGGGCGCTTGGAAAACATTCAGTACTTC.